Below are 5 T cell receptor beta chains sequenced from a single sample in a study of Graves' ophthalmopathy and Graves' hyperthyroidism. Transcripts of RNA were the source for amplifying TCR beta CDR3 regions. HTBI-primed first-round RT-PCR preceded second-round multiplex PCR. TCRdb re-called the multiplex PCR reads through MiXCR, storing one row per CDR3 protein. The data show approximately 700,000 distinct CDR3 sequences, about 41% seen once. Sequenced input: peripheral blood. The receptors were sampled from an adult man with Graves' ophthalmopathy.

There are many counts of this clonotype. The genes are TRBV19 and TRBJ1-2; D is unresolved. CDR1 and CDR2 from the germline V gene are LNHDA and SQIVND (reference sequence). This CDR3 comprises 10 residues. Trimming cost V 10 bases and J 5 bases, with 8 bases left between them. The CDR3 sequence: CAIISYGYTF. The CDR3 coding sequence is TGTGCCATTATAAGTTATGGCTACACCTTC.

In this sample, this clonotype turned up many times. The chain has TRBV7-8 and TRBJ2-2; tentatively, D is TRBD1 (5 bases). V lost 2 bases and J 3 bases, leaving 16 bases between the germline ends. Germline lookup yields CDR1 SGHVS and CDR2 FQNEAQ. This CDR3 comprises 17 residues. The CDR3 region is CASSLLPDTGYTGELFF. The CDR3 DNA reads TGTGCCAGCAGCTTATTACCGGACACAGGTTACACCGGGGAGCTGTTTTTT.

This clonotype was counted many times. This chain uses TRBV9 with TRBJ2-2; tentatively, D is TRBD2 (5 bases). This CDR3 is built from 12 residues. Looked up from germline, CDR1 is SGDLS and CDR2 is YYNGEE. V was cut by 5 bases and J by 4 bases, with 6 bases left in between. The CDR3 DNA sequence: TGTGCCAGCAGTGCGGGCACCGGGGAGCTGTTTTTT. Its protein is CASSAGTGELFF.

The rearrangement uses TRBV2 and TRBJ2-7; D might be TRBD1 (7 bases). V was cut by 6 bases and J by 3 bases, with 15 bases left in between. CDR1 is SNHLY and CDR2 is FYNNEI in the germline V gene. The CDR3 is made up of 14 amino acids. The DNA for the CDR3 is TGTGCCAGCAGCAAGACAGGGACTTTCTACGAGCAGTACTTC. The encoded protein is CASSKTGTFYEQYF.

At least ten counts were recorded for this clonotype. The chain employs TRBV24-1 and TRBJ2-2, with D possibly TRBD2 on 5 matching bases. V lost 5 bases and J lost 3, with 12 bases in between. Germline V lookup: CDR1 KGHDR, CDR2 SFDVKD. The CDR3 sequence is 15 residues long. The CDR3 DNA sequence: TGTGCCACCAGTGCCATAGCGAAGGACACCGGGGAGCTGTTTTTT. This sequence encodes CATSAIAKDTGELFF.